These 28 T cell receptor beta chains were sequenced from one sample in a study of blood T cell repertoires in COVID-19. Clones were sequenced by immunoSEQ multiplex PCR, and TCRdb holds only the in-frame ones, with some missing. Found here are about 62,000 clones, approximately 73% of them singletons; the top ten hold around 6.4%. Sequencing was done on a sample of peripheral blood. These receptors were obtained from a woman between 50 and 59 years old with active or convalescent COVID-19.

This sequence joins TRBV18 and TRBJ1-1, with D unresolved. The CDR3 loop spans 15 amino acids. With 3 bases removed from V and 1 base from J, the gap between germline ends came to 12 bases. Germline loops: CDR1 KGHSH, CDR2 LQKENI. CDR3 nucleotides: TGTGCCAGCTCACCTCCCCGGGAGGCGAACACTGAAGCTTTCTTT. This codes for CASSPPREANTEAFF.

V gene TRBV12-3 or TRBV12-4 combines with J gene TRBJ1-5; possible D gene TRBD1, 5 bases. The CDR3 extends over 12 amino acids. Trimming left V 6 bases short and J 4 bases short, with 7 bases between. This CDR3 reads CASRQENQPQHF. CDR3 nucleotide sequence: TGTGCCAGCAGACAGGAGAATCAGCCCCAGCATTTT.

J is TRBJ1-1 and V is TRBV11-2, with 8 bases lining up with TRBD1. CDR3 length equals 14 residues. Germline loops: CDR1 SGHAT, CDR2 FQNNGV. V was clipped by 3 bases and J by 4 bases; unmatched bases: 4. The CDR3 spells CASSLDRVGTEAFF. CDR3 DNA sequence: TGTGCCAGCAGCTTGGACAGGGTCGGCACTGAAGCTTTCTTT.

This chain connects TRBV19 to TRBJ2-7, with TRBD2 identical over 9 bases. V was pared by 3 bases and J by 7 bases, with 7 bases of the junction left unmatched. Germline CDR1 is LNHDA and CDR2 is SQIVND (reference sequence). CDR3 length: 14 amino acids. CDR3 DNA: TGTGCCAGTAGTATTAGCGGGAGCTCAAGAGAGCAGTACTTC. Translating it yields CASSISGSSREQYF.

This sequence joins TRBV5-1 and TRBJ2-1; TRBD2 agrees at 14 bases. CDR1 is SGHRS and CDR2 is YFSETQ in the germline V gene. The CDR3 is made up of 17 amino acids. The junction had 11 bases not matched to a gene; V was cut back by 6 bases and J by 6 bases. The CDR3 protein is CASNPGVGTSGSNEQFF. CDR3 DNA sequence: TGCGCCAGCAACCCAGGAGTCGGGACTAGCGGGAGCAATGAGCAGTTCTTC.

The chain links TRBV7-8 to TRBJ2-3; TRBD2 might be the D (6 bases). With 2 bases removed from V and 2 bases from J, the gap between germline ends came to 11 bases. CDR1 SGHVS and CDR2 FQNEAQ come from the germline V gene. The CDR3 totals 15 residues. CDR3 DNA: TGTGCCAGCAGCTTACGACTAGGACCCACAGATACGCAGTATTTT. This gives the protein CASSLRLGPTDTQYF.

V gene TRBV5-4 combines with J gene TRBJ2-7; TRBD2 is a possible D gene (5 bases). The V end lost 3 bases, the J end lost 2 bases, and 15 bases lay between the germline ends. CDR3 length equals 15 residues. The germline V gene has CDR1 SGHNT and CDR2 YYREEE (reference sequence). The CDR3 protein is CASSSPRGNPYEQYF. The CDR3 nucleotides are TGTGCCAGCAGCTCCCCCCGGGGAAACCCCTACGAGCAGTACTTC.

This clone was seen just once. The rearrangement joins TRBV7-9 to TRBJ1-3, with D possibly matching TRBD1 (5 bases). The V end lost 4 bases, the J end lost 4 bases, and 17 bases lay between the germline ends. This CDR3 has 16 residues. Germline CDR1 is SEHNR and CDR2 is FQNEAQ (reference sequence). The CDR3 DNA sequence: TGTGCCAGCAGCTGGAATCGGAGGGGAACGGGAAACACCATATATTTT. Amino acid sequence: CASSWNRRGTGNTIYF.

The rearrangement joins TRBV7-9 to TRBJ2-1; 14 nucleotides align to TRBD2. Germline-derived CDR1 and CDR2 are SEHNR and FQNEAQ (reference sequence). V was pared by 5 bases and J by 8 bases, with 8 bases of the junction left unmatched. This CDR3 is built from 16 residues. CDR3 nucleotide sequence: TGTGCCAGCAGCGTTCAGACTAGCGGGAGGGGCCATGAGCAGTTCTTC. Amino acids: CASSVQTSGRGHEQFF.

In this sample, this clone turned up once. The chain combines TRBV5-6 with TRBJ1-1, with 7 bases identical to TRBD1. Losses at the gene ends were 3 bases for V and 4 bases for J; bases not matched to a gene: 9. Germline loops: CDR1 SGHDT, CDR2 YYEEEE. The CDR3 loop spans 15 amino acids. The CDR3 here is CASSSGDRASTEAFF. CDR3 DNA: TGTGCCAGCAGCTCGGGGGACAGAGCTTCCACTGAAGCTTTCTTT. The whole variable domain, remainder taken from reference TRBV5-6 and TRBJ1-1, is DAGVTQSPTHLIKTRGQQVTLRCSPKSGHDTVSWYQQALGQGPQFIFQYYEEEERQRGNFPDRFSGHQFPNYSSELNVNALLLGDSALYLCASSSGDRASTEAFFGQGTRLTVV.

The chain joins TRBV2 to TRBJ1-5; D might be TRBD1 (6 bases). Per the germline V gene, CDR1 is SNHLY and CDR2 is FYNNEI. This CDR3 comprises 14 residues. V lost 5 bases to trimming and J lost 6 bases, with 14 bases between them. The CDR3 coding sequence is TGTGCCAGCAGTATGAGTGGGACAAGTCAGCCCCAGCATTTT. This encodes CASSMSGTSQPQHF.

The chain carries TRBV29-1 and TRBJ2-7; 11 bases agree with TRBD2. The CDR3 runs to 18 residues. The V and J ends lost 7 bases and 3 bases, in that order; junction bases with no gene match: 20. Germline V lookup: CDR1 SQVTM, CDR2 ANQGSEA. The CDR3 loop is CSANQLVAGGQMSYEQYF. The CDR3, as DNA: TGCAGCGCCAACCAGTTGGTAGCGGGAGGGCAGATGAGCTACGAGCAGTACTTC.

This clone was seen just once. The chain uses TRBV7-9 and TRBJ2-7, with 10 bases that match TRBD2. The end of the DNA aligns better with TRBJ2-1, so the J call may be wrong. The germline V gene has CDR1 SEHNR and CDR2 FQNEAQ (reference sequence). The CDR3 sequence is 15 residues long. The CDR3 sequence: CASSIGLAEYNEQFF. CDR3 nucleotides: TGTGCCAGCAGCATCGGACTAGCGGAGTACAATGAGCAGTTCTTC.

The gene calls are TRBV7-3 and TRBJ2-5; 8 bases are a match to TRBD2. CDR1 is SGHTA, CDR2 FQGTGA, per germline. The CDR3 has 14 amino acids. V trimming: 10 bases; J trimming: 2 bases; junction bases outside the gene matches: 9. CDR3 region: CAINPGLVQETQYF. The DNA of the CDR3 is TGTGCCATAAACCCGGGACTAGTTCAAGAGACCCAGTACTTC.

This chain links TRBV6-2 or TRBV6-3 with TRBJ2-1; perhaps TRBD1 as D (6 bases). The CDR3 runs 14 residues. V lost 5 bases to trimming and J lost 4 bases, with 12 bases between them. Per the germline V gene, CDR1 is MNHEY and CDR2 is SVGEGT. The CDR3, as DNA: TGTGCCAGCAGTCACCCCGACAGGTACAATGAGCAGTTCTTC. This gives the protein CASSHPDRYNEQFF.

This sequence joins TRBV2 and TRBJ2-1; TRBD1 might be the D (6 bases). Trimming left V 3 bases short and J 15 bases short, with 12 bases between. The length of the CDR3 is 11 residues. Germline V gene sequence: CDR1 SNHLY, CDR2 FYNNEI. CDR3 residues: CASSEDSPPFF. In DNA form, the CDR3 reads TGTGCCAGCAGTGAGGACAGCCCGCCGTTCTTC.

The chain is built from TRBV6-5 and TRBJ2-5; D is ambiguous. The ends were cut back, 4 bases at V and 1 base at J, with 4 bases in the middle. The CDR3 runs to 12 residues. Per the germline V gene, CDR1 is MNHEY and CDR2 is SVGAGI. CDR3 coding DNA: TGTGCCAGCAGTTGGGCCCAAGAGACCCAGTACTTC. It specifies CASSWAQETQYF.

This clone was seen a few times. This rearrangement joins TRBV14 to TRBJ2-5; D gene unclear. The CDR3 has 13 amino acids. V was clipped by 5 bases and J by 10 bases, with 17 bases between them. The germline CDR1 and CDR2 sequences are SGHDN and FVKESK. CDR3 coding DNA: TGTGCCAGCAGCGACCGGGTCTCAGAATTCCAGTACTTC. Encoded protein: CASSDRVSEFQYF. The entire variable domain, with the rest obtained from reference TRBV14 and TRBJ2-5, is as follows: EAGVTQFPSHSVIEKGQTVTLRCDPISGHDNLYWYRRVMGKEIKFLLHFVKESKQDESGMPNNRFLAERTGGTYSTLKVQPAELEDSGVYFCASSDRVSEFQYFGPGTRLLVL.

The rearrangement links TRBV6-5 to TRBJ2-3, with unresolved D. Germline CDR1 is MNHEY and CDR2 is SVGAGI. The CDR3 runs to 13 residues. The V gene lost 5 bases and the J gene lost 4 bases, with 10 bases spanning the gap. CDR3 sequence reads: CASSPRSADTQYF. The CDR3 nucleotides read TGTGCCAGCAGTCCACGAAGCGCAGATACGCAGTATTTT.

This clone was counted only a few times. The chain links TRBV24-1 to TRBJ2-3, with TRBD2 matching over 13 bases. The CDR3 contains 18 residues. The V gene's germline CDR1 is KGHDR and CDR2 SFDVKD. With V trimmed by 4 bases and J by 4 bases, 10 bases remained unmatched. The CDR3 loop reads CATSDFAGLAGIADTQYF. The CDR3 DNA sequence: TGTGCCACCAGTGACTTTGCGGGACTAGCGGGAATCGCAGATACGCAGTATTTT.

CDR3 loop: CASSFSVSYEQYF. CDR3 coding DNA: TGTGCCAGCAGCTTCAGCGTCTCCTACGAGCAGTACTTC. V is TRBV5-6 and J is TRBJ2-7; D call uncertain. CDR1 SGHDT and CDR2 YYEEEE come from the germline V gene. V was shortened by 2 bases and J by 0 bases, with 6 bases between the two germline ends. The CDR3 extends over 13 amino acids.

V gene TRBV2 combines with J gene TRBJ1-1; D remains ambiguous. The CDR3 consists of 14 residues. CDR1 and CDR2 from the germline V gene are SNHLY and FYNNEI. The V end was cut by 7 bases, the J end by 1 base, with 13 bases between. The CDR3 DNA reads as TGTGCCAGCACGTCTCGGGTGGGGAACACTGAAGCTTTCTTT. Its protein product is CASTSRVGNTEAFF. Full variable domain (missing parts from reference TRBV2 and TRBJ1-1): EPEVTQTPSHQVTQMGQEVILRCVPISNHLYFYWYRQILGQKVEFLVSFYNNEISEKSEIFDDQFSVERPDGSNFTLKIRSTKLEDSAMYFCASTSRVGNTEAFFGQGTRLTVV.

The CDR3 DNA reads TGTGCCAGCTCATTAAGCCTATCGAACACTGAAGCTTTCTTT. Its translation is CASSLSLSNTEAFF. The chain couples TRBV18 to TRBJ1-1; unclear D gene. CDR1 and CDR2 from the germline V gene are KGHSH and LQKENI. The CDR3 contains 14 residues. The V end lost 5 bases, the J end lost 1 base, and 11 bases lay between the germline ends.

This clone was counted between two and nine times. The chain joins TRBV6-5 to TRBJ2-5; 11 positions match TRBD1. The germline gives CDR1 MNHEY, CDR2 SVGAGI. V gave up 6 bases and J gave up 5 bases; unmatched junction bases: 5. The CDR3 sequence is 14 residues long. CDR3 amino acids: CASSKGQGAETQYF. CDR3 coding DNA: TGTGCCAGCAGCAAAGGACAGGGGGCCGAGACCCAGTACTTC.

The chain links TRBV11-1 to TRBJ2-1; maybe TRBD2 (5 bases). The germline gives CDR1 SGHAT, CDR2 FQDESV (reference sequence). The CDR3 runs to 16 residues. The ends were cut back, 5 bases at V and 7 bases at J, with 21 bases in the middle. CDR3 DNA: TGTGCCAGCAGCCCCGCGAGGATGAGGGAGAGGAATGAGCAGTTCTTC. It codes for CASSPARMRERNEQFF.

The rearrangement links TRBV5-5 to TRBJ2-1; 11 nucleotides line up with TRBD2. This CDR3 has 18 residues. Germline CDR1 reads SGHKS; CDR2 reads YYEKEE (reference sequence). Unmatched junction bases numbered 9, after V lost 4 bases and J lost 0 bases. This CDR3 reads CASSKTSGALSSYNEQFF. CDR3 DNA sequence: TGTGCCAGCAGCAAGACTAGCGGGGCATTAAGCTCCTACAATGAGCAGTTCTTC.

The rearrangement links TRBV2 to TRBJ2-3; 12 bases match TRBD2. Germline CDR1 reads SNHLY; CDR2 reads FYNNEI. The CDR3 sequence is 17 residues long. Losses at the gene ends were 6 bases for V and 3 bases for J; bases not matched to a gene: 10. CDR3: CASSPNGLAGSTDTQYF. Here the CDR3 DNA reads TGTGCCAGCAGCCCCAATGGACTAGCGGGAAGTACAGATACGCAGTATTTT.

This clone occurred once. The chain carries TRBV7-2 and TRBJ1-2; 7 bases line up with TRBD1. Unmatched junction bases numbered 14, after V lost 5 bases and J lost 8 bases. The germline V gene has CDR1 SGHTA and CDR2 FQGNSA. The CDR3 length is 15 residues. The CDR3 DNA reads TGTGCCAGCAGCCAAACCCGACAGGGTACGGCGGGCTACACCTTC. Its protein is CASSQTRQGTAGYTF.